This T cell receptor beta chain comes out of a study of blood T cell repertoires in COVID-19. Study summary: The origin of the acute and convalescent COVID-19 samples was the United States, Italy and Spain.

The CDR3 length is 13 residues. The V end lost 6 bases, the J end lost 1 base, and 9 bases lay between the germline ends. Authors' data handling: How many nucleated cells were present was estimated from reference gene primer amplification. Repertoires were generated with immunoSEQ multiplex PCR, while TCRdb's copy carries only in-frame clones and drops some. That table is the source of V, J and clone size, and D and trimming were worked out from the DNA. The sample comprises about 48,000 clones, over 85% of which are singletons, and around a quarter rests with the top ten. This TCR was sampled from a woman aged 80 or over with acute or convalescent COVID-19. Material for sequencing was peripheral blood. This sequence joins TRBV12-3 or TRBV12-4 and TRBJ1-1; TRBD1 might be the D (5 bases). CDR3 DNA sequence: TGTGCCAGCAGACCCGACAGGAACACTGAAGCTTTCTTT. Translated: CASRPDRNTEAFF.